Each of the 2 T cell receptor beta chains below was sequenced from the same sample in a study of T-cell reconstitution after alpha-beta-depleted transplantation in children. As it was prepared, the TCRbeta library received unique molecular identifiers. TCRdb recomputed calls from the PCR reads with MiXCR, one row per CDR3 protein. The sample lists 500,000 to 600,000 distinct CDR3 sequences, approximately 32% occurring once. The sample consisted of PBMCs from the stem cell graft donor, taken from the stem cell graft. The receptors shown here come from a human donor who donated a stem cell graft to a child with aplastic anemia.

This chain joins TRBV20-1 and TRBJ1-6; D is ambiguous. Germline assignment: CDR1 DFQATT and CDR2 SNEGSKA (reference sequence). This CDR3 is built from 14 residues. Trimming left V 0 bases short and J 9 bases short, with 12 bases between. The CDR3 spells CSARDQLEGSPLHF. The CDR3 region has the DNA TGCAGTGCTAGAGATCAGCTTGAGGGTTCACCCCTCCACTTT.

The V and J genes are TRBV5-6 and TRBJ1-3; D is uncertain. The CDR3 runs to 13 residues. Trimming took off 0 bases at V and 5 bases at J, with 6 bases between the two ends. CDR1 is SGHDT and CDR2 is YYEEEE in the germline V gene. The CDR3 nucleotides are TGTGCCAGCAGCTTGGGCAGAAGAAACACCATATATTTT. It yields the protein CASSLGRRNTIYF.